A single sample gave rise to the 10 T cell receptor beta chains below, sequenced in a study of blood T cell repertoires in COVID-19 (dated by TCRdb to about 2020). Library prep was done by the immunoSEQ multiplex PCR assay. TCRdb re-hosts the immuneACCESS table, in-frame sequences only. Its copies lack some clones; in the studies checked, an unresolved V gene accounts for under half of them, and the cause for the rest is not known. Counted in this sample were 230,000 or so clones; roughly 80% of them appeared once. The top ten clones comprise 5.1% of the sample. The sample was peripheral blood. These receptors were obtained from a human donor in a cohort sampled during active COVID-19.

CDR3 loop: CASSLATSDEQYF. In nucleotides, the CDR3 is TGCGCCAGCAGCTTGGCTACTAGTGACGAGCAGTACTTC. The chain uses TRBV5-1 and TRBJ2-7; D perhaps matches TRBD2 (5 bases). V lost 0 bases, J lost 5 bases, and 9 bases lay in between. The CDR3 has 13 amino acids. Germline CDR1 SGHRS, CDR2 YFSETQ.

The V call is TRBV3-1 (or the pseudogene TRBV3-2), the J call TRBJ2-2; 7 bases fit TRBD1. The CDR3 extends over 18 amino acids. CDR1 and CDR2 from the germline V gene are LGHDT and YNNKEL (reference sequence). Trimming cost V 0 bases and J 6 bases; bases outside gene matches: 13. This chain's CDR3 is CASSQEVPTGKRAGELFF. In DNA form, the CDR3 reads TGTGCCAGCAGCCAAGAAGTTCCGACAGGGAAAAGGGCCGGGGAGCTGTTTTTT.

V is TRBV12-3 or TRBV12-4 and J is TRBJ1-5, with 7 bases that match TRBD1. The junction had 4 bases not matched to a gene; V was cut back by 4 bases and J by 7 bases. The CDR3 is 13 residues long. The CDR3 DNA reads as TGTGCCAGCAGTTCGACAGGGAGCCAGCCCCAGCATTTT. This codes for CASSSTGSQPQHF.

The chain couples TRBV7-2 to TRBJ2-1, with 10 bases lining up with TRBD2. Unmatched junction bases numbered 12, after V lost 3 bases and J lost 10 bases. The length of the CDR3 is 16 residues. CDR1 SGHTA and CDR2 FQGNSA come from the germline V gene. The CDR3 here is CASSFGASGSVREQFF. The DNA for the CDR3 is TGTGCCAGCAGCTTTGGGGCTAGCGGGAGTGTAAGGGAGCAGTTCTTC.

The gene calls are TRBV3-1 (or the pseudogene TRBV3-2) and TRBJ2-3; possible D gene TRBD2, 6 bases. Germline V lookup: CDR1 LGHDT, CDR2 YNNKEL (reference sequence). The CDR3 consists of 16 residues. Trimming left V 0 bases short and J 2 bases short, with 12 bases between. The CDR3 region is CASSQDSGGDTDTQYF. In nucleotides, the CDR3 is TGTGCCAGCAGCCAAGATAGCGGCGGAGACACAGATACGCAGTATTTT.

The gene calls are TRBV24-1 and TRBJ2-5; 10 bases are shared with TRBD2. The CDR3 covers 17 residues. The germline V gene encodes CDR1 KGHDR and CDR2 SFDVKD. The J segment lost 1 base and the V segment lost 9 bases, leaving 13 bases of the junction unmatched. The CDR3 is CATGRGGTSVTQETQYF. As DNA, the CDR3 is TGTGCCACCGGACGGGGCGGGACTAGCGTAACCCAAGAGACCCAGTACTTC.

The rearrangement uses TRBV19 and TRBJ2-7, with 8 bases identical to TRBD1. The length of the CDR3 is 14 residues. Germline values: CDR1 LNHDA, CDR2 SQIVND (reference sequence). V dropped 5 bases and J dropped 0; count of bases not matched to a gene: 3. The CDR3 DNA reads TGTGCCAGTAGTGTCAGGGGGCTCTCCTACGAGCAGTACTTC. It translates to CASSVRGLSYEQYF.

V usage is TRBV19 and J usage is TRBJ2-6; D is undetermined. Per the germline V gene, CDR1 is LNHDA and CDR2 is SQIVND (reference sequence). V was clipped by 6 bases and J by 4 bases, with 13 bases between them. This CDR3 is built from 15 residues. The CDR3 is CASSPPTAGANVLTF. CDR3 nucleotides: TGTGCCAGTAGCCCACCCACTGCGGGGGCCAACGTCCTGACTTTC.

CDR3 residues: CASSLFNRQGGASPLHF. The CDR3 coding sequence is TGTGCCAGCAGTTTATTTAACCGGCAGGGAGGAGCATCACCCCTCCACTTT. This rearrangement joins TRBV27 to TRBJ1-6; D possibly corresponds to TRBD1 (5 bases). This CDR3 region has 17 residues. Per the germline V gene, CDR1 is MNHEY and CDR2 is SMNVEV (reference sequence). Trimming took off 1 base at V and 10 bases at J, with 20 bases between the two ends.

The V and J genes are TRBV15 and TRBJ1-1; D may be TRBD1 (5 bases). The germline V gene has CDR1 LNHNV and CDR2 YYDKDF (reference sequence). V lost 2 bases and J 1 base, leaving 5 bases between the germline ends. This CDR3 has 13 amino acids. This CDR3 is CATSRQGNTEAFF. The CDR3 DNA reads as TGTGCCACCAGCAGACAGGGGAACACTGAAGCTTTCTTT. Full variable domain (missing parts from reference TRBV15 and TRBJ1-1): DAMVIQNPRYQVTQFGKPVTLSCSQTLNHNVMYWYQQKSSQAPKLLFHYYDKDFNNEADTPDNFQSRRPNTSFCFLDIRSPGLGDTAMYLCATSRQGNTEAFFGQGTRLTVV.